One and the same sample provided the 30 T cell receptor beta chains below, sequenced in a study of T-cell memory formation after mild COVID-19. TCRdb fed the 5' RACE reads into MiXCR, producing one record per CDR3 protein. The sample includes about 620,000 distinct CDR3 sequences, under 20% of them seen just once. Sequenced: PBMCs or a T cell subset sorted from them (not recorded which). These receptors all come from an adult woman who had mild COVID-19 (a few samples of this study predate the infection). Cell type and time point are not known.

The V call is TRBV27, the J call TRBJ2-5; 10 bases map to TRBD1. The length of the CDR3 is 14 residues. V dropped 5 bases and J dropped 4; count of bases not matched to a gene: 4. Per germline, CDR1 MNHEY and CDR2 SMNVEV (reference sequence). The CDR3 spells CASSPTGGPETQYF. DNA for the CDR3: TGTGCCAGCAGTCCGACAGGGGGCCCAGAGACCCAGTACTTC.

The genes are TRBV4-3 and TRBJ2-2, with 12 bases identical to TRBD2. Losses at the gene ends were 0 bases for V and 7 bases for J; bases not matched to a gene: 9. The CDR3 has 18 residues. CDR1 is LGHNA, CDR2 YSLEER, per germline. The CDR3 bases are TGCGCCAGCAGCCAAGATGCCCTAGCGGGAGGGCCCGGCGGGGAGCTGTTTTTT. This encodes CASSQDALAGGPGGELFF.

There are a few counts of this clonotype. V is TRBV30 and J is TRBJ2-7; 8 bases are a match to TRBD1. Trimming removed 3 bases from V and 6 bases from J; junction bases left unmatched: 4. From germline, CDR1 is GTSNPN and CDR2 SVGIG (reference sequence). CDR3 size: 12 residues. CDR3 in amino acids: CAWSQTGVEQYF. The CDR3 bases are TGTGCCTGGAGCCAGACAGGGGTCGAGCAGTACTTC. Combining the CDR3 with reference TRBV30 and TRBJ2-7 gives the whole variable domain SQTIHQWPATLVQPVGSPLSLECTVEGTSNPNLYWYRQAAGRGLQLLFYSVGIGQISSEVPQNLSASRPQDRQFILSSKKLLLSDSGFYLCAWSQTGVEQYFGPGTRLTVT.

The chain links TRBV15 to TRBJ2-1; 7 bases line up with TRBD1. Germline values: CDR1 LNHNV, CDR2 YYDKDF (reference sequence). The V gene end was trimmed by 5 bases and the J gene end by 0 bases; junction bases not matched to a gene: 4. The length of the CDR3 is 15 residues. The CDR3 nucleotides read TGTGCCACCAGCTTGGACAGGAGCTCCTACAATGAGCAGTTCTTC. Residues: CATSLDRSSYNEQFF.

This chain uses TRBV6-5 with TRBJ1-6, with D possibly matching TRBD1 (6 bases). V was trimmed by 0 bases and J by 6 bases, leaving 12 bases between them. Germline CDR1 is MNHEY and CDR2 is SVGAGI. This CDR3 has 16 amino acids. CDR3 sequence: CASSYSKWTANSPLHF. For the CDR3, the DNA is TGTGCCAGCAGTTACTCGAAATGGACAGCTAATTCACCCCTCCACTTT.

This clonotype was detected only a few times. This rearrangement joins TRBV27 to TRBJ2-5; maybe TRBD1 (6 bases). From germline, CDR1 is MNHEY and CDR2 SMNVEV (reference sequence). V was clipped by 2 bases and J by 7 bases, with 17 bases between them. The CDR3 length is 15 residues. CDR3 in DNA: TGTGCCAGCAGTTTAGAGGGGCAGGGGCCTGGGACCCAGTACTTC. It encodes CASSLEGQGPGTQYF.

This clonotype appeared many times. The chain couples TRBV5-1 to TRBJ2-1; 7 bases line up with TRBD1. This CDR3 is built from 15 residues. Germline CDR1 reads SGHRS; CDR2 reads YFSETQ. Trimming removed 3 bases from V and 7 bases from J; junction bases left unmatched: 10. CDR3 sequence reads: CASSSLPGQHNEQFF. CDR3 sequence (DNA): TGCGCCAGCAGCTCACTTCCGGGACAGCATAATGAGCAGTTCTTC.

This clonotype was observed at least ten times. The J gene is TRBJ2-1, the V gene TRBV6-2 or TRBV6-3; D remains unclear. V dropped 5 bases and J dropped 4 bases, with 6 bases sitting between them. CDR3 length equals 12 residues. CDR1 and CDR2 (germline): MNHEY, SVGEGT. CDR3: CASSPAYNEQFF. DNA of the CDR3: TGTGCCAGCAGTCCGGCTTACAATGAGCAGTTCTTC.

The chain carries TRBV6-5 and TRBJ2-5; TRBD2 matches 7 bases. Germline trimming cut 8 bases from V and 3 bases from J; bases unmatched to any gene: 9. The germline gives CDR1 MNHEY, CDR2 SVGAGI. The CDR3 is 14 amino acids. The CDR3 spells CASAPRGGEETQYF. The CDR3 coding sequence is TGTGCCAGCGCGCCAAGGGGAGGGGAAGAGACCCAGTACTTC.

This clonotype came up a few times. The chain employs TRBV5-1 and TRBJ2-4; D possibly matches TRBD1 or TRBD2 (5 bases each). Germline V gene lookup returns CDR1 SGHRS and CDR2 YFSETQ. The ends were cut back, 0 bases at V and 0 bases at J, with 22 bases in the middle. The CDR3 consists of 20 residues. The CDR3 nucleotides are TGCGCCAGCAGCTTGGAACTCCGGGACGCCAACTCCTTAGCCAAAAACATTCAGTACTTC. This codes for CASSLELRDANSLAKNIQYF.

V and J are TRBV5-1 and TRBJ1-4; 9 bases are shared with TRBD1. The CDR3 has 17 amino acids. CDR1 and CDR2 from the germline V gene are SGHRS and YFSETQ. V lost 3 bases to trimming and J lost 3 bases; unmatched junction nucleotides: 9. CDR3 loop: CASSSDRGIGANEKLFF. DNA of the CDR3: TGCGCCAGCAGCTCAGACAGGGGGATAGGGGCTAATGAAAAACTGTTTTTT.

The chain recombines TRBV12-2 with TRBJ2-2; no check of the table's D call, TRBD2, against the DNA was made. TRBV12-2 is a pseudogene. CDR3 size: 13 residues. The CDR3 coding sequence is TGTGCAAGTCCCTCGGAGGTCACCGGGGAGCTGTTTTTT. Its protein product is CASPSEVTGELFF.

The chain employs TRBV9 and TRBJ2-7; the match to TRBD1 covers 7 bases. The CDR3 is 15 residues long. The germline V gene has CDR1 SGDLS and CDR2 YYNGEE. V shed 0 bases, J shed 1 base, and the junction held 4 bases outside the gene matches. CDR3: CASSVEGQESYEQYF. The CDR3, as DNA: TGTGCCAGCAGCGTAGAAGGACAGGAGTCCTACGAGCAGTACTTC.

V usage is TRBV6-2 or TRBV6-3 and J usage is TRBJ2-7; either TRBD1 or TRBD2 may fit D (5 bases each). Germline lookup yields CDR1 MNHEY and CDR2 SVGEGT. The CDR3 is 16 amino acids. V shed 5 bases and J shed 6 bases, with 23 bases lying between them. In nucleotides, the CDR3 is TGTGCCAGCAGTCCAGATAATGGGGGATCTCGGGGCGAGCAGTACTTC. Translation gives CASSPDNGGSRGEQYF.

The V call is TRBV20-1, the J call TRBJ1-5, with TRBD1 matching over 9 bases. Germline CDR1 reads DFQATT; CDR2 reads SNEGSKA (reference sequence). CDR3 size: 14 residues. CDR3 bases: TGCAGCGTACAGGGGGCGTATAGCAATCAGCCCCAGCATTTT. It codes for CSVQGAYSNQPQHF.

This clonotype was seen a few times. The CDR3: CASSYLTERGEETQYF. CDR3 in DNA: TGTGCCAGCAGTTACCTGACAGAACGGGGCGAGGAGACCCAGTACTTC. The chain couples TRBV6-5 to TRBJ2-5, with D perhaps TRBD1 or TRBD2 (5 bases each). Germline V gene data show CDR1 as MNHEY and CDR2 as SVGAGI. CDR3 length: 16 amino acids. V lost 2 bases and J lost 5, with 18 bases in between.

The chain is built from TRBV20-1 and TRBJ1-2; 9 bases are a match to TRBD1. The length of the CDR3 is 17 residues. CDR1 is DFQATT, CDR2 SNEGSKA, per germline (reference sequence). Unmatched junction bases numbered 20, after V lost 6 bases and J lost 6 bases. The CDR3 here is CSAPRGTGNTYSDGYTF. The CDR3 DNA reads as TGCAGTGCCCCTAGGGGGACAGGGAATACATATTCTGATGGCTACACCTTC.

CDR3 protein: CASSNWSEAFF. The CDR3 DNA reads TGTGCCAGCAGCAATTGGTCTGAAGCTTTCTTT. V is TRBV21-1 and J is TRBJ1-1. TRBV21-1 is reported as a pseudogene. There are 11 residues in the CDR3.

This clonotype turned up a few times. V is TRBV12-3 or TRBV12-4 and J is TRBJ2-5, with 7 bases matching TRBD1. The CDR3 is 13 amino acids. After removal of 6 bases from V and 14 bases from J, the junction contained 15 bases not matched to a gene. CDR3 sequence reads: CASRTDRPSGLYF. In DNA form, the CDR3 reads TGTGCCAGCAGAACGGACAGGCCCTCGGGTTTATACTTC.

This chain uses TRBV4-2 with TRBJ2-1; 10 positions agree with TRBD2. Per germline, CDR1 LGHNA and CDR2 YNFKEQ. Trimming took 0 bases from V and 8 from J; bases not matched to a gene: 10. This CDR3 spans 17 amino acids. The chain's CDR3 is CASSQERRLAGVYEQFF. In DNA form, the CDR3 reads TGTGCCAGCAGCCAAGAACGACGGCTAGCGGGAGTCTATGAGCAGTTCTTC.

This clonotype was recorded only once. The gene calls are TRBV5-1 and TRBJ2-3; D call uncertain. CDR1 SGHRS and CDR2 YFSETQ come from the germline V gene. V was trimmed by 1 base and J by 2 bases, leaving 14 bases between them. This CDR3 spans 16 amino acids. CDR3 DNA sequence: TGCGCCAGCAGCTTGACGACCCCTCGCACCACAGATACGCAGTATTTT. Amino acids: CASSLTTPRTTDTQYF.

The chain links TRBV12-3 or TRBV12-4 to TRBJ1-2, with D hard to call. V was cut by 5 bases and J by 1 base, with 8 bases left in between. This CDR3 has 13 amino acids. CDR3 sequence reads: CASSPLHNYGYTF. The CDR3 coding sequence is TGTGCCAGCAGTCCTCTCCATAACTATGGCTACACCTTC.

This clonotype has a handful of counts. The chain uses TRBV6-5 and TRBJ2-7; no definite D call. Germline CDR1 reads MNHEY; CDR2 reads SVGAGI. V was clipped by 5 bases and J by 0 bases, with 8 bases between them. This CDR3 spans 13 amino acids. CDR3 DNA sequence: TGTGCCAGCAGTAGCCCTCCCTCCTACGAGCAGTACTTC. Protein sequence: CASSSPPSYEQYF.

This clonotype was found a few times. At one end, the junction sequence differs from germline, possibly due to a read error. The chain employs TRBV6-5 and TRBJ2-7; 8 bases agree with TRBD1. Germline CDR1 reads MNHEY; CDR2 reads SVGAGI. The CDR3 is made up of 14 amino acids. CDR3 bases: TGTGCCAGCAGTGACTCCCAGGGGGCATACGAGCAGTACTTC. Its protein product is CASSDSQGAYEQYF.

Only a few counts were recorded for this clonotype. The chain uses TRBV20-1 and TRBJ2-3; D not resolved. CDR3 length equals 13 residues. With 4 bases removed from V and 6 bases from J, the gap between germline ends came to 14 bases. CDR1 is DFQATT and CDR2 is SNEGSKA in the germline V gene (reference sequence). The CDR3 DNA is TGCAGTGCTAATTTTAAGGGTTTGGATACGCAGTATTTT. It yields the protein CSANFKGLDTQYF.

The rearrangement links TRBV10-3 to TRBJ2-6; 8 positions match TRBD1. The CDR3 has 20 residues. J gave up 0 bases and V 2 bases, and 12 bases lay outside the gene matches. Germline V CDR1 and CDR2: ENHRY, SYGVKD. CDR3 in amino acids: CAISELLGDRFFSGANVLTF. CDR3 sequence (DNA): TGTGCCATCAGTGAGCTGCTCGGGGACAGGTTTTTCTCTGGGGCCAACGTCCTGACTTTC.

This clonotype has just a few counts. The J gene is TRBJ2-3, the V gene TRBV29-1; TRBD2 is a possible D gene (6 bases). The CDR3 runs to 13 residues. The V gene's germline CDR1 is SQVTM and CDR2 ANQGSEA. Deletions cut 4 bases from V and 8 bases from J, with 16 bases between. CDR3 loop: CSVGEKGRGTQYF. The CDR3 DNA reads TGCAGCGTTGGTGAAAAGGGGCGGGGTACGCAGTATTTT.

This clonotype has more than one count but fewer than ten. The rearrangement joins TRBV7-9 to TRBJ1-2; D remains ambiguous. The CDR3 is 15 amino acids. Germline loops: CDR1 SEHNR, CDR2 FQNEAQ (reference sequence). V dropped 6 bases and J dropped 4 bases, with 18 bases sitting between them. The CDR3 protein is CASRGVHGSPYGYTF. The DNA for the CDR3 is TGTGCCAGCAGGGGCGTTCATGGGTCCCCCTATGGCTACACCTTC.

This clonotype was observed a few times. The J gene is TRBJ2-3, the V gene TRBV12-3 or TRBV12-4, with no clear D. The CDR3 sequence is 15 residues long. Trimming took 6 bases from V and 6 from J, leaving 19 bases between them. DNA for the CDR3: TGTGCCAGCAGCCCTTCGGAGAACGCTGGGGATACGCAGTATTTT. Encoded protein: CASSPSENAGDTQYF.

This clonotype was detected ten times or more. This chain links TRBV7-9 with TRBJ1-1; D is perhaps TRBD1 (5 bases). The ends were cut back, 5 bases at V and 10 bases at J, with 17 bases in the middle. CDR3 length: 13 residues. Looked up from germline, CDR1 is SEHNR and CDR2 is FQNEAQ (reference sequence). In DNA, the CDR3 is TGTGCCAGCAGCCCGAGTGGGGGGGATGGAGCTTTCTTT. Its protein is CASSPSGGDGAFF. Full variable domain (missing parts from reference TRBV7-9 and TRBJ1-1): DTGVSQNPRHKITKRGQNVTFRCDPISEHNRLYWYRQTLGQGPEFLTYFQNEAQLEKSRLLSDRFSAERPKGSFSTLEIQRTEQGDSAMYLCASSPSGGDGAFFGQGTRLTVV.